The clone carrying this T cell receptor (beta chain) has only a few counts. This entry is derived from a study of blood T cell repertoires in COVID-19. Study at large: Nucleic acid was either cDNA or gDNA, and it came from T cells, B-cell-depleted T cells, or PBMCs.

The CDR3 consists of 19 residues. V was trimmed by 1 base and J by 3 bases, leaving 22 bases between them. Germline V gene data show CDR1 as SGHDN and CDR2 as FVKESK. Study processing details: Researchers report that nucleated cell counts were estimated from reference gene primer amplification. Sequencing was performed with immunoSEQ multiplex PCR; in TCRdb, only in-frame clones are kept and a portion is missing. The D gene and trimming were derived from the DNA, and the V and J assignments and clone size from that table. The data hold about 190,000 clones, with approximately 82% observed a single time.

The chain is built from TRBV14 and TRBJ2-1, with D possibly matching TRBD2 (5 bases). This receptor was taken from a woman over 75 with active or convalescent COVID-19. What was sequenced was peripheral blood. CDR3 DNA: TGTGCCAGCAGCCAAGGAGCCAGCGGACGACATTCGTTCTACAATGAGCAGTTCTTC. Encoded protein: CASSQGASGRHSFYNEQFF.